This T cell receptor (beta chain) was found in a study of T cells of healthy individuals. CDR3 length: 15 amino acids. CDR1 and CDR2 from the germline V gene are MDHEN and SYDVKM. The V end was cut by 3 bases, the J end by 6 bases, with 17 bases between. A single record per CDR3 protein comes from TCRdb applying MiXCR to the 5' RACE reads. Of over 95,000 distinct CDR3 sequences in the sample, 17% are singletons; the top ten hold about 6%. The V call is TRBV28, the J call TRBJ1-2, with D possibly matching TRBD1 (5 bases). The sequence was collected from a human donor in good health. DNA for the CDR3: TGTGCCAGCAGTTTTTCATTCGGGGTAGGGGATGGCTACACCTTC. It is translated as CASSFSFGVGDGYTF.